The 3 T cell receptor beta chains below were found in one sample sequenced in a study of cytomegalovirus exposure and HLA in healthy donors. Primers for the PCR totalled 60 Vbeta and 13 Jbeta. The assay was immunoSEQ multiplex PCR, and TCRdb's table has in-frame clones only and misses some. The data hold some 99,000 clones, with roughly 67% observed a single time. Material for sequencing was PBMCs. The origin of the receptors is a man between 35 and 55 years old in good health and CMV-seronegative.

The chain combines TRBV7-9 with TRBJ2-1, with TRBD1 identical over 8 bases. The ends lost 2 bases at V and 5 bases at J; junction bases unmatched: 5. There are 15 residues in the CDR3. Germline V gives CDR1 SEHNR, CDR2 FQNEAQ (reference sequence). The CDR3: CASSLPTGQDNEQFF. CDR3 sequence (DNA): TGTGCCAGCAGCTTACCGACGGGACAGGACAATGAGCAGTTCTTC.

This chain joins TRBV19 and TRBJ2-1; 7 bases are shared with TRBD1. Germline CDR1 LNHDA, CDR2 SQIVND (reference sequence). The junction had 9 bases not matched to a gene; V was cut back by 5 bases and J by 8 bases. There are 14 residues in the CDR3. This CDR3 reads CASSVDRVRDEQFF. The CDR3, as DNA: TGTGCCAGTAGTGTCGACAGGGTTAGGGATGAGCAGTTCTTC.

This sequence joins TRBV28 and TRBJ1-4; 7 bases are shared with TRBD1. Germline CDR1 is MDHEN and CDR2 is SYDVKM. The V and J ends lost 4 bases and 6 bases, in that order; junction bases with no gene match: 5. CDR3 size: 14 residues. The CDR3 loop reads CASSSGQTYEKLFF. The CDR3 DNA follows: TGTGCCAGCAGTTCGGGACAGACCTATGAAAAACTGTTTTTT.